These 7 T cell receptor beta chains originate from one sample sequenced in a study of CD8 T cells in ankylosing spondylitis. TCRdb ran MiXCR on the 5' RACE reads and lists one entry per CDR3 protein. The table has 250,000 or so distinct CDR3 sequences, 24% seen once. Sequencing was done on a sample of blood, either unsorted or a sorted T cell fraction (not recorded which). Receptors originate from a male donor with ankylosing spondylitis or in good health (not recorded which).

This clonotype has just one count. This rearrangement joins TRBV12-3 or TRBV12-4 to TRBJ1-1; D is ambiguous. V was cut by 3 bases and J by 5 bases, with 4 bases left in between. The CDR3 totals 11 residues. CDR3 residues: CASSFLTEAFF. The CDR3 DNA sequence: TGTGCCAGCAGTTTTTTAACTGAAGCTTTCTTT.

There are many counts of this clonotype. CDR3 sequence: CSAGHREKGTDTQYF. CDR3 in DNA: TGCAGTGCTGGCCACAGGGAGAAGGGGACAGATACGCAGTATTTT. The chain joins TRBV20-1 to TRBJ2-3; D is possibly TRBD1 (6 bases). Trimming removed 5 bases at V and 3 bases at J, with 18 bases between. Germline CDR1 DFQATT, CDR2 SNEGSKA (reference sequence). CDR3 size: 15 residues.

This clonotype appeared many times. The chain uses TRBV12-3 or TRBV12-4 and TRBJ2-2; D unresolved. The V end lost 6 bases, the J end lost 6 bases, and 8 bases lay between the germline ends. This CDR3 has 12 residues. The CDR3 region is CASRETPGELFF. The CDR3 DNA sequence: TGTGCCAGCAGGGAGACCCCCGGGGAGCTGTTTTTT.

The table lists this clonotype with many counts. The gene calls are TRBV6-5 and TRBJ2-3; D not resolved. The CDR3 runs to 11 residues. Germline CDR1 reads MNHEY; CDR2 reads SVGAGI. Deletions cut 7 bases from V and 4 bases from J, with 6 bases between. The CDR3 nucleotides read TGTGCCAGCACCTCAGCAGATACGCAGTATTTT. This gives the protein CASTSADTQYF.

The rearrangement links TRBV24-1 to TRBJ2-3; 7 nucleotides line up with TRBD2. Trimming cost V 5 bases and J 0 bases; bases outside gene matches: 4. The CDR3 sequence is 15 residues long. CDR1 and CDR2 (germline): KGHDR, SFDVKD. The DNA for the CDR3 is TGTGCCACCAGTGTGAGGCGGGGGAGCACAGATACGCAGTATTTT. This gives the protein CATSVRRGSTDTQYF.

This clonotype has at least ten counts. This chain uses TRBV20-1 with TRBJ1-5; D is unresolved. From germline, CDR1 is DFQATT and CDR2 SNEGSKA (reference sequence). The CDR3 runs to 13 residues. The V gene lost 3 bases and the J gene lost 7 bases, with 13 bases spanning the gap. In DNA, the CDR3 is TGCAGTGCTAGGGTGGCCGGCGGGCAGCCCCAGCATTTT. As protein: CSARVAGGQPQHF.

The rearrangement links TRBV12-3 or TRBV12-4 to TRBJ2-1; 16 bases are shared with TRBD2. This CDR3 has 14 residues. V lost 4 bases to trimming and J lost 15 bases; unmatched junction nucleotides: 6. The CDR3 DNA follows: TGTGCCAGCAGTTCCGGGACTAGCGGGGGGGTCTGGTTCTTC. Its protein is CASSSGTSGGVWFF.